This T cell receptor beta chain was captured by sequencing in a study of OX40 agonist ivuxolimab in advanced cancers. For the study in its entirety: Ivuxolimab was an agonistic, fully human IgG2 monoclonal antibody directed against OX40 (CD134), a costimulatory receptor. Prior anti-PD-1, anti-PD-L1 or anti-CTLA-4 therapy was permitted, and 40% of dose-escalation patients had received checkpoint inhibitors. Peripheral TCRbeta sequencing was intended to test whether TCR sequence diversity was altered and clonal T-cell expansion was caused by ivuxolimab. Of the approximately 50 patients in dose escalation, about 20 had hepatocellular carcinoma, some 15 had melanoma, 9 had renal cell carcinoma and 9 had head and neck cancer. Partial responses occurred in three dose-escalation patients, of whom one had hepatocellular carcinoma and two had cutaneous melanoma. A male proportion of 82.7% and a mean age of 60 years, ranging from 23 to 79, were recorded for the dose-escalation cohort. The paper reports the monotherapy dose-escalation portion (N ≈ 52 patients) of the phase I ivuxolimab trial. Intravenous ivuxolimab was administered to patients every 2 weeks at six dose levels: 0.01, 0.1, 0.3, 1.5, 3 and 10 mg/kg.

This clone was seen a single time. It lacks a known antigen. Base qualities are not provided; no much larger clone lies one nucleotide away. To sequence the TCRbeta CDR3 region, genomic DNA was isolated from the sorted cells. TCRbeta CDR3 regions were sequenced using the immunoSEQ Assay. In its TCRdb copy, this immuneACCESS table keeps in-frame sequences only and misses some clones. Where compared with another copy, unresolved V genes explain less than half of these, and the others have no known cause. Recorded for this sample are tens of thousands of clones; 90% to 95% of them occurred a single time. 9.5% to 11% of the sample belongs to the ten largest clones. The junction shows trimming of 1 base on V and 3 bases on J, plus 13 bases between the germline ends. Looking up the germline V gene yields CDR1 SGDLS and CDR2 YYNGEE. Spanning cysteine to phenylalanine, the CDR3 consists of 16 amino acids. Only CDR3 DNA is held: 48 bases, read in frame from base 1.

The trial excluded patients who had a history of autoimmune disease or who were on systemic immunosuppression. Peripheral blood for TCR sequencing was collected from all dose cohorts at baseline, on cycle 4 day 1, and on cycle 7 day 1. The samples were taken from a phase I, first-in-human, multicenter, open-label dose-escalation trial of ivuxolimab. Adults with locally advanced or metastatic melanoma, renal cell, hepatocellular, or head and neck squamous cell carcinoma were enrolled in the trial. CD4+ and CD8+ T cells were sorted separately from peripheral blood before TCR sequencing. General conclusions and limits of the study: After ivuxolimab, CD8+ T cells had more expanded clones than CD4+ T cells on average. The antigen specificity of the clonally expanded peripheral T cells was not determined. Low levels of normalized T-cell clonal expansion were also shown by some nonresponding patients. At doses of 0.1 to 3.0 mg/kg, clonal expansion of both CD4+ and CD8+ T cells in blood was seen between baseline and week 6. In the 0.1-3.0 mg/kg groups, partial responders had among the lowest normalized peripheral clonal expansion, particularly in CD8+ T cells.

The specimen was CD4+ or CD8+ T cells sorted from blood, collected in a trial of the OX40 agonist ivuxolimab. The origin of this receptor is an adult with an advanced solid tumor such as melanoma, head and neck, liver or kidney cancer. In this chain, TRBV9 is recombined with TRBJ2-2, with a tentative D call of TRBD1 or TRBD2, each matching 5 bases. The encoded CDR3 is CASSVRGGIDTGELFF. Read as DNA, the sequence is TGTGCCAGCAGCGTACGGGGCGGTATTGACACCGGGGAGCTGTTTTTT.